Given below is one TCR beta chain in context. The antigen is unknown. The method was immunoSEQ multiplex PCR; TCRdb's version includes in-frame clones alone and lacks a portion of them. The data contain about 10,000 clones, about three quarters of them singletons. V was pared by 3 bases and J by 6 bases, with 7 bases between. In germline, CDR1 is LNHDA, CDR2 SQIVND (reference sequence). The CDR3 runs 12 residues. The data belong to a study of T cells in narcolepsy. Study-level results: Autoreactive HCRT-specific and TRIB2-specific clonotypes were marked in same-patient CSF-versus-blood CD4+ comparisons.

The source material was CD45RA- memory CD8+ T cells from PBMCs. The sequence was obtained from a human donor with narcolepsy. The gene calls are TRBV19 and TRBJ2-3; D unresolved. CDR3 in DNA: TGTGCCAGTAGTATGAGGCGGGATACGCAGTATTTT. Protein: CASSMRRDTQYF.